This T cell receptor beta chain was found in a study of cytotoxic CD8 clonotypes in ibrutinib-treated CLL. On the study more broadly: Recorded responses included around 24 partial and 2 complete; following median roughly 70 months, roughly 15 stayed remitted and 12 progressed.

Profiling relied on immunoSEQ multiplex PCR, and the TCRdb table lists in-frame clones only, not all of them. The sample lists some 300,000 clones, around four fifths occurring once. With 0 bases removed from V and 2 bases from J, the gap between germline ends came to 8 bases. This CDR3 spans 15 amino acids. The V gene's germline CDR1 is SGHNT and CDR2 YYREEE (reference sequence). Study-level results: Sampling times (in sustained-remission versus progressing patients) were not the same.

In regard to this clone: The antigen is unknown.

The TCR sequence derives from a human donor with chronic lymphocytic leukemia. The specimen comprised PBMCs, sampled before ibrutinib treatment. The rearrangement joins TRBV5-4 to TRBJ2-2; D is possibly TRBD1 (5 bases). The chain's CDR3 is CASSLGTGNTGELFF. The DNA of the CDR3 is TGTGCCAGCAGCTTGGGAACAGGAAACACCGGGGAGCTGTTTTTT.